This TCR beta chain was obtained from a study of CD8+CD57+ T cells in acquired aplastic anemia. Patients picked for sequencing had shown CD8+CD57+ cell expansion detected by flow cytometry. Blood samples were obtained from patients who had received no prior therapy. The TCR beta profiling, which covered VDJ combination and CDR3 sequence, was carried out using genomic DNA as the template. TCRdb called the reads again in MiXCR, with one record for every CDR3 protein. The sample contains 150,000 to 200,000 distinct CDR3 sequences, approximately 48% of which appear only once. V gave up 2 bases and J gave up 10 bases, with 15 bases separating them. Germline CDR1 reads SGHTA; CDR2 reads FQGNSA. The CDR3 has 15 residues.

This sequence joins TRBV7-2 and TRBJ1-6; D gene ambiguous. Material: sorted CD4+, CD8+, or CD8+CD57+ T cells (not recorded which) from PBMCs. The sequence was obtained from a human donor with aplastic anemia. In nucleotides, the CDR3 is TGTGCCAGCAGCTTACGCTCCGGTCTCGGGTCACCCCTCCACTTT. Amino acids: CASSLRSGLGSPLHF.